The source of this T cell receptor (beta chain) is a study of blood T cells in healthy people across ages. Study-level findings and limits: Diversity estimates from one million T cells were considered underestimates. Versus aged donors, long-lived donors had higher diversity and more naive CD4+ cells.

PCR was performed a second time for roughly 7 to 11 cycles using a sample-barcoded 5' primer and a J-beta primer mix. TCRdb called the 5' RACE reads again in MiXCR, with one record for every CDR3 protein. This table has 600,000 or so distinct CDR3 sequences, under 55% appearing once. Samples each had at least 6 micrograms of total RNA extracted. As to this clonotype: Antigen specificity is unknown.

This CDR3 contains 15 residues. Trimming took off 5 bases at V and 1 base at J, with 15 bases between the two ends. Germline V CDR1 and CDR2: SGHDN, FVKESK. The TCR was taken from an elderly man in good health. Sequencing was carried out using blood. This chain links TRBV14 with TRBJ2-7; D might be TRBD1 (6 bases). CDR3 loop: CASSKRQAFSYEQYF. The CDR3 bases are TGTGCCAGCAGCAAAAGACAGGCGTTTTCCTACGAGCAGTACTTC.